This T cell receptor beta chain was sequenced for a study of cytomegalovirus exposure and HLA in healthy donors. Study-level information: Later analysis reported that the roughly 130 validation repertoires shared the platform of the approximately 690 first-cohort repertoires.

Using immunoSEQ multiplex PCR, the repertoire was profiled, and TCRdb retains in-frame clones only, with some absent. The sample lists over 150,000 clones, around 84% occurring once. This clone occurred a few times. Germline trimming cut 5 bases from V and 3 bases from J; bases unmatched to any gene: 10. Germline V CDR1 and CDR2: MNHEY, SMNVEV (reference sequence). The length of the CDR3 is 15 residues. The donors were members of the validation cohort, which comprised under 150 subjects and was separate from the first cohort of 666 subjects. Sequences were obtained from PBMCs. The chain has TRBV27 and TRBJ2-7, with TRBD2 matching 7 bases. The receptor was derived from a woman aged 25 to 39 in good health and CMV-seropositive. CDR3 sequence reads: CASSNTGGIRYEQYF. The CDR3 nucleotides read TGTGCCAGCAGTAACACCGGGGGGATTCGCTACGAGCAGTACTTC.